This TCR beta chain was captured by sequencing in a study of OX40 agonist ivuxolimab in advanced cancers. The table came from immunoSEQ multiplex PCR; TCRdb's copy has only in-frame clones and leaves some out. Of 100,000 or so clones listed, around 89% are singletons. CDR3 size: 17 residues. The germline V gene encodes CDR1 KGHSH and CDR2 LQKENI. Unmatched junction bases numbered 14, after V lost 6 bases and J lost 1 base. Findings and caveats of the study: The study observed clonal expansion of CD4+ and CD8+ blood T cells by week 6 at 0.1 to 3.0 mg/kg.

In the case of this clone: Its antigen is undetermined.

The chain joins TRBV18 to TRBJ1-1; 7 bases match TRBD1. This clonotype originated in an adult with an advanced solid tumor such as melanoma, head and neck, liver or kidney cancer. The starting material was CD4+ or CD8+ T cells sorted from blood, obtained in a trial of the OX40 agonist ivuxolimab. The CDR3 DNA sequence: TGTGCCAGCTCGCCAACACCTATCCGGGACAGGAACACTGAAGCTTTCTTT. Translating gives CASSPTPIRDRNTEAFF. Together with reference TRBV18 and TRBJ1-1, the CDR3 gives the full variable domain: NAGVMQNPRHLVRRRGQEARLRCSPMKGHSHVYWYRQLPEEGLKFMVYLQKENIIDESGMPKERFSAEFPKEGPSILRIQQVVRGDSAAYFCASSPTPIRDRNTEAFFGQGTRLTVV.